This note documents a single TCR beta chain sequence. This sample was taken from a study of T-cell memory formation after mild COVID-19. TCRdb re-called the 5' RACE reads through MiXCR, storing one row per CDR3 protein. The data hold a few hundred thousand distinct CDR3 sequences, with 15% to 20% observed a single time. This CDR3 is 13 amino acids long. Trimming removed 7 bases from V and 2 bases from J; junction bases left unmatched: 5. Germline V gene sequence: CDR1 DFQATT, CDR2 SNEGSKA (reference sequence). Sequencing used PBMCs or a T cell subset sorted from them (not recorded which). The source is a man between 18 and 29 years old who had mild COVID-19 (a few samples of this study predate the infection). Cell type and time point are not known. This chain connects TRBV20-1 to TRBJ1-5, with TRBD1 matching over 7 bases. In DNA, the CDR3 is TGCAGTGTTCCTACAGGGGGCAATCAGCCCCAGCATTTT. Translating it yields CSVPTGGNQPQHF.